Below, 3 T cell receptor beta chains from the same sample are listed, as sequenced in a study of OX40 agonist ivuxolimab in advanced cancers. The method behind the library was the immunoSEQ multiplex PCR assay. Not all clones reach the TCRdb copy of this immuneACCESS table, which keeps in-frame sequences only. Checked studies attribute under half of the gap to unresolved V genes and leave the rest unexplained. Here the sample has about 120,000 clones; 85% to 95% occur a single time. More than 0.15% of the sample belongs to the ten largest clones. The sample consisted of CD4+ or CD8+ T cells sorted from blood, taken in a trial of the OX40 agonist ivuxolimab. These receptors were taken from an adult with an advanced solid tumor such as melanoma, head and neck, liver or kidney cancer.

V is TRBV11-3 and J is TRBJ1-5; TRBD1 aligns across 8 bases. The CDR3 has 16 amino acids. The J segment lost 2 bases and the V segment lost 4 bases, leaving 7 bases of the junction unmatched. CDR1 SGHNT and CDR2 YENEEA come from the germline V gene. The CDR3 loop reads CASSSRQDRGNQPQHF. DNA for the CDR3: TGTGCCAGCAGCTCGAGACAGGACAGGGGCAATCAGCCCCAGCATTTT. Full variable domain (missing parts from reference TRBV11-3 and TRBJ1-5): EAGVVQSPRYKIIEKKQPVAFWCNPISGHNTLYWYLQNLGQGPELLIRYENEEAVDDSQLPKDRFSAERLKGVDSTLKIQPAELGDSAVYLCASSSRQDRGNQPQHFGDGTRLSIL.

J is TRBJ1-5 and V is TRBV27, with D possibly TRBD1 on 5 matching bases. V was pared by 5 bases and J by 3 bases, with 17 bases between. The CDR3 extends over 16 amino acids. Germline V lookup: CDR1 MNHEY, CDR2 SMNVEV (reference sequence). CDR3 bases: TGTGCCAGCAGTCCGGATGGGACGGGACTCAATCAGCCCCAGCATTTT. Translated: CASSPDGTGLNQPQHF.

The chain links TRBV18 to TRBJ2-2; weak D call: TRBD2 (6 bases). The germline V gene has CDR1 KGHSH and CDR2 LQKENI. The CDR3 spans 14 residues. V dropped 0 bases and J dropped 4 bases, with 6 bases sitting between them. In nucleotides, the CDR3 is TGTGCCAGCTCACCACCGGGAGGCACCGGGGAGCTGTTTTTT. Amino acid sequence: CASSPPGGTGELFF. The full variable domain, with the rest looked up from reference TRBV18 and TRBJ2-2, is NAGVMQNPRHLVRRRGQEARLRCSPMKGHSHVYWYRQLPEEGLKFMVYLQKENIIDESGMPKERFSAEFPKEGPSILRIQQVVRGDSAAYFCASSPPGGTGELFFGEGSRLTVL.